This TCR beta chain was retrieved from a study of T cells in Graves' hyperthyroidism and ophthalmopathy. Across the study: Before treatment of any kind, peripheral blood was taken at initial diagnosis. Study conclusions and caveats: Most clonotypes expanded in thyroid above 0.001 were likewise present in blood.

RNA transcripts gave rise to amplified TCR beta CDR3 regions. Initially, a first-round RT-PCR of the TCR CDR3 employed the HTBI primer set. Each CDR3 protein is one row after TCRdb ran MiXCR on the multiplex PCR reads. Found here are 250,000 to 300,000 distinct CDR3 sequences, roughly 20% of them singletons; the top ten hold about 40%. About this clonotype: Its target is unknown.

The CDR3 is 16 amino acids. The germline V and J ends were trimmed by 4 bases and 0 bases, with 13 bases remaining between them. CDR1 and CDR2 (germline): SGHRS, YFSETQ. Uncontrolled infection, other autoimmune disease, pregnancy and lactation each barred patients from inclusion. PBMCs stemmed from 10 ml fresh peripheral blood. This TCR was sampled from a middle-aged man with Graves' ophthalmopathy. J is TRBJ1-4 and V is TRBV5-1, with unresolved D. The sample consisted of blood. CDR3 coding DNA: TGCGCCAGCAGCCGCGTCGGAACGGCAACTAATGAAAAACTGTTTTTT. Its protein product is CASSRVGTATNEKLFF.